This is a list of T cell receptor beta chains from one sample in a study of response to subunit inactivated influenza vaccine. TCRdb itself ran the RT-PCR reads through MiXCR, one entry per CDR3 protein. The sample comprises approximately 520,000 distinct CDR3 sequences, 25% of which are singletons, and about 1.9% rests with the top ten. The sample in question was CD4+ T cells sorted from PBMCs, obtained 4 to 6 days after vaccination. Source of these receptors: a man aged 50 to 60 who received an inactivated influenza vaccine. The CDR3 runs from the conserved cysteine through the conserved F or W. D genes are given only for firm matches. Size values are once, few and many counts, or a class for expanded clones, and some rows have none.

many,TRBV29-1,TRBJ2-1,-,TGCAGCGTTGCACCCCTGAATGAGCAGTTCTTC,CSVAPLNEQFF
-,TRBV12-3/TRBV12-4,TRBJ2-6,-,TGTGCCAGCAGCTCCAGAGGTGGGGCCAACGTCCTGACTTTC,CASSSRGGANVLTF
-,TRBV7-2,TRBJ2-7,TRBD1,TGTGCCAGCAGCTCTAGGGGGACAGGCGCCTACGAGCAGTACTTC,CASSSRGTGAYEQYF
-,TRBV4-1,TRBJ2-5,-,TGCGCCAGCAGCCAAGATCACGGGGGCGGGGAGACCCAGTACTTC,CASSQDHGGGETQYF
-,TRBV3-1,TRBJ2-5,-,TGTGCCAGCAGCCAAGACTGGGGGGCACAAGAGACCCAGTACTTC,CASSQDWGAQETQYF
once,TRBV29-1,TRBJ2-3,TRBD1,TGCACCCATCCTTCTGGACAGGGTAGCCCAGATACGCAGTATTTT,CTHPSGQGSPDTQYF
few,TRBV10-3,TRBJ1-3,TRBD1,TGTGCCATCAGTGGACAGGGGAAGGTCTCTGGAAACACCATATATTTT,CAISGQGKVSGNTIYF
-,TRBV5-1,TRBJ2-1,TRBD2,TGCGCCAGCAGCTTGTATTCGGGGGGTGGCAATGAGCAGTTCTTC,CASSLYSGGGNEQFF
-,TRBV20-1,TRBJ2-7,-,TGCAGTGCTAGAAAGGGGGCCTACGAGCAGTACTTC,CSARKGAYEQYF
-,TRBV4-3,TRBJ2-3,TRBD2,TGCGCCAGCAGCCAAGAAATGAGCGGGAGTTTCTCAGATACGCAGTATTTT,CASSQEMSGSFSDTQYF
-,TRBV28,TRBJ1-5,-,TGTGCCAGCGACCAGGGGAGTTCGGTTCAGCCCCAGCATTTT,CASDQGSSVQPQHF
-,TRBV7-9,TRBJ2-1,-,TGTGCCAGCAGCTTAGGTGGGATTGAGCAGTTCTTC,CASSLGGIEQFF
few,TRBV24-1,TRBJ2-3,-,TGTGCCACCGGGGGGCCGGGGGGCACAGATACGCAGTATTTT,CATGGPGGTDTQYF
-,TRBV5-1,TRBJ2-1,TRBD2,TGCGCCAGCACCAGGACTAGCGGGAGCCCGGTCAATGAGCAGTTCTTC,CASTRTSGSPVNEQFF
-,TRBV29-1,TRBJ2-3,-,TGCAGCCTAAGGAGGGGTAGTTTGGATACGCAGTATTTT,CSLRRGSLDTQYF
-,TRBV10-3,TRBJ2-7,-,TGTGCCATCAGTGAGTCGTTGGGATCCCACGAGCAGTACTTC,CAISESLGSHEQYF
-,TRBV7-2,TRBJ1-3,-,TGTGCCAGCAGCCGGGACACGGGTCGCGACACCATATATTTT,CASSRDTGRDTIYF
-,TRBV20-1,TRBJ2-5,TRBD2,TGCAGTGCTAGACCCGGACTAGCGGGACAAGAGACCCAGTACTTC,CSARPGLAGQETQYF
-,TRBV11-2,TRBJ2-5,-,TGTGCCAGCAGCTTAGTGGCAGGGACGGACGTGACCCAGTACTTC,CASSLVAGTDVTQYF
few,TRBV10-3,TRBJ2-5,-,TGTGCCATCAGTGAGTCAGGAGATAGAGGAGAGACCCAGTACTTC,CAISESGDRGETQYF
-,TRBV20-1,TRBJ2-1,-,TGCAGTGCCCGTCAGGGGACCTACAATGAGCAGTTCTTC,CSARQGTYNEQFF
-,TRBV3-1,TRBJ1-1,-,TGTGCCAGCAGCCAAGATTGGGGTATGAGGAACACTGAAGCTTTCTTT,CASSQDWGMRNTEAFF
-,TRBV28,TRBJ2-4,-,TGTGCCAGCAGTTTGGCCGGGGGATCGGGAACAAGCATTCAGTACTTC,CASSLAGGSGTSIQYF
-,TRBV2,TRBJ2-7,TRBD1,TGTGCCAGCAGTGAAGGTATCTGGACAGGCCCGCCCTACGAGCAGTACTTC,CASSEGIWTGPPYEQYF
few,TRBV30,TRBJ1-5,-,TGTGCCTGGAGTTACAAGGGTAGCAATCAGCCCCAGCATTTT,CAWSYKGSNQPQHF
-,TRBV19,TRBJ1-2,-,TGTGCCAGTAGTATGAAGGGTCATGGCTACACCTTC,CASSMKGHGYTF
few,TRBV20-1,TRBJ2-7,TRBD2,TGCAGTGCTAGAGATGTTGAACTAGCGGGGACCTACGAGCAGTACTTC,CSARDVELAGTYEQYF
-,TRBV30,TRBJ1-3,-,TGTGCCTGGAGTGTACTCTTGTCAGGGGCTGGAAACACCATATATTTT,CAWSVLLSGAGNTIYF
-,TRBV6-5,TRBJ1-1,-,TGTGCCAGCAGTTACTCCACAGGGAGAGCTGAAGCTTTCTTT,CASSYSTGRAEAFF
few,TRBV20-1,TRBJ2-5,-,TGCAGTGCCGAAAGGGTTTCGGGGGAGACCCAGTACTTC,CSAERVSGETQYF
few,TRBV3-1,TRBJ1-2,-,TGTGCCAGCAGCCAAGAATCCAGGGCGGGCTACACCTTC,CASSQESRAGYTF
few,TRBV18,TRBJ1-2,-,TGTGCCAGCTCACCAGAACAAAACTATGGCTACACCTTC,CASSPEQNYGYTF
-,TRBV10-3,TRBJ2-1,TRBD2,TGTGCCATCAGTGAGGGCCAGCGGGAGAGGAATGAGCAGTTCTTC,CAISEGQRERNEQFF
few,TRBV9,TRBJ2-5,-,TGTGCCAGCAGCGTAGATGGAGAGACCCAGTACTTC,CASSVDGETQYF
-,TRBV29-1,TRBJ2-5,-,TGCAGCGCCGACGGGACCGTCGGAGAGACCCAGTACTTC,CSADGTVGETQYF
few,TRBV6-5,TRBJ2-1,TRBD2,TGTGCCAGCAGTTACACTAGCGGGAGCCCCTACAATGAGCAGTTCTTC,CASSYTSGSPYNEQFF
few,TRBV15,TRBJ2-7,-,TGTGCCACCAGCAGAGAAGTAGGACCCTACGAGCAGTACTTC,CATSREVGPYEQYF
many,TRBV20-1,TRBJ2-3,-,TGCAGTGCTAGCGGGGAGACTAGCACAGATACGCAGTATTTT,CSASGETSTDTQYF
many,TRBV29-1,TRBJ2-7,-,TGCAGCGTTGAAGATGTCGGGGGGCAATCCCCCTACGAGCAGTACTTC,CSVEDVGGQSPYEQYF
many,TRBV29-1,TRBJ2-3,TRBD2,TGCAGCGTGGTAGCGGGGGCCCACGATTCAGATACGCAGTATTTT,CSVVAGAHDSDTQYF
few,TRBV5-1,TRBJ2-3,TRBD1,TGCGCCAGCAGCCTCCGGGACAGGGGGCTGGATACGCAGTATTTT,CASSLRDRGLDTQYF
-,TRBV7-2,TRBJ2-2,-,TGTGCCAGCGCCCCCCCCCTAGGGTTTACTTCCGGGGAGCTGTTTTTT,CASAPPLGFTSGELFF
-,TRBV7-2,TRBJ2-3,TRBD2,TGTGCCAGCAGTCAAAACCCGGGACTAGCGAGCACAGATACGCAGTATTTT,CASSQNPGLASTDTQYF
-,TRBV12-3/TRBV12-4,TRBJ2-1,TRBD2,TGTGCCAGCAGCTTAGCGGGGAGCCCCCTCGCCGAGCAGTTCTTC,CASSLAGSPLAEQFF
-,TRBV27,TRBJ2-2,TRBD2,TGTGCCAGCATGAGGAGCGGGGGAGGTGCCGGGGAGCTGTTTTTT,CASMRSGGGAGELFF
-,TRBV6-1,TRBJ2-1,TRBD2,TGTGCCAGCAGTCAGTATAGCGGGGGCTACAATGAGCAGTTCTTC,CASSQYSGGYNEQFF
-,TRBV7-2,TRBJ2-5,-,TGTGCCAGCAGCTTAGGGGGGGTTAAAGAGACCCAGTACTTC,CASSLGGVKETQYF
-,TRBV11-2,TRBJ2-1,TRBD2,TGTGCCAGCAGCCGCGGGACTAGCGGGCCCCTTGAGCAGTTCTTC,CASSRGTSGPLEQFF
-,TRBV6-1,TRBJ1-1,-,TGTGCCAGCAGTGAAGCGGACGGCGGGGCTTTCTTT,CASSEADGGAFF
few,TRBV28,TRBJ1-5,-,TGTGCCAGCAGTTTATTGGGGCAGCCCCAGCATTTT,CASSLLGQPQHF
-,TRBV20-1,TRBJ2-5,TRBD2,TGCAGTGCCTGGCCGGTGAGCGGGGAAGAGACCCAGTACTTC,CSAWPVSGEETQYF
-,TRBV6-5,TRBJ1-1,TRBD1,TGTGCCAGCAGTTGGGGACAGGGGGCGAGGAACACTGAAGCTTTCTTT,CASSWGQGARNTEAFF
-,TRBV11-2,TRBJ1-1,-,TGTGCCAGCAGCACAACGGACGAAGCTTTCTTT,CASSTTDEAFF
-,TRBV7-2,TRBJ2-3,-,TGTGCCAGCAGCTCCCATACCACAGATACGCAGTATTTT,CASSSHTTDTQYF
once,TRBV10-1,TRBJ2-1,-,TGCGCCAGTAGTCGGGATCCAAGTCAAAATGAGCAGTTCTTC,CASSRDPSQNEQFF